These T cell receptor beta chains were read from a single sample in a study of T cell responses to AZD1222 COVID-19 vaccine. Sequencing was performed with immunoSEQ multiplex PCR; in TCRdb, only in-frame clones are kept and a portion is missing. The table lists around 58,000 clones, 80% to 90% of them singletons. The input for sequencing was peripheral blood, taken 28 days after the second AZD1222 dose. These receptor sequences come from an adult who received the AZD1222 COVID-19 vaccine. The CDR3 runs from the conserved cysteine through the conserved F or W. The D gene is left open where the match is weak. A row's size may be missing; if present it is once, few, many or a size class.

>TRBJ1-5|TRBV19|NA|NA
TGTGCCAGTAGTAGGGAACGACAGATACTCAATCAGCCCCAGCATTTT
CASSRERQILNQPQHF
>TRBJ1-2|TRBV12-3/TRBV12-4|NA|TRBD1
TGTGCCAGCAGGCCCAGACAGGGTGCTGGCTACACCTTC
CASRPRQGAGYTF
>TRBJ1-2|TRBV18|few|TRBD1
TGTGCCAGCTCACCGGGCAGGGGGCTGGACGGCTACACCTTC
CASSPGRGLDGYTF
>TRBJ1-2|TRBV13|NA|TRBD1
TGTGCCAGCAGCCCAGACGGGACAGAGAACTATGGCTACACCTTC
CASSPDGTENYGYTF
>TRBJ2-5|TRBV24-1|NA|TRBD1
TGTGCCACCAGTGTAGGGGGCGAGGAGACCCAGTACTTC
CATSVGGEETQYF
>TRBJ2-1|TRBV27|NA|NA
TGTGCCAGCGGCATACCCGGGACGGTGGACAATGAGCAGTTCTTC
CASGIPGTVDNEQFF
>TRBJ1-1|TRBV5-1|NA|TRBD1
TGCGCCAGCAGCTTGAGGGGGACAGGCGTGAACACTGAAGCTTTCTTT
CASSLRGTGVNTEAFF
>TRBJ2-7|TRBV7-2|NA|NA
TGTGCCAGCAGCGTAGGCAGGGCGTCCTACGAGCAGTACTTC
CASSVGRASYEQYF
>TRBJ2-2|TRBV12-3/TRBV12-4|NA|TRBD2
TGTGCCACCCAAGGGCGGGAGCGGGGGGAGCTGTTTTTT
CATQGRERGELFF
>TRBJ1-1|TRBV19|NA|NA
TGTGCCAGTAAGGGGCCCTTGAACACTGAAGCTTTCTTT
CASKGPLNTEAFF
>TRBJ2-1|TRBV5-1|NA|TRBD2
TGCGCCAGCAGCTTTAGCGGGAGCGCGTCCTACAATGAGCAGTTCTTC
CASSFSGSASYNEQFF
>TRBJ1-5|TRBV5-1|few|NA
TGCGCCAGCAGGTACGACTCGACGGAGCCCCAGCATTTT
CASRYDSTEPQHF
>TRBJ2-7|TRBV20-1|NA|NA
TGCAGTGCCGGGAGCTACGAGCAGTACTTC
CSAGSYEQYF
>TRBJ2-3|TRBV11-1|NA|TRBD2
TGTGCCAGCAGATTAACTCTAGCGGATACAGATACGCAGTATTTT
CASRLTLADTDTQYF
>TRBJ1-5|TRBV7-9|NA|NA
TGTGCCAGCAGCTTAGAGGCAGGCAATCAGCCCCAGCATTTT
CASSLEAGNQPQHF
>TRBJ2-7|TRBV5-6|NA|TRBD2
TGTGCCAGCAGCCTAACGGGACTAGCGGGGACCTACGAGCAGTACTTC
CASSLTGLAGTYEQYF
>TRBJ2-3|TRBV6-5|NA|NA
TGTGCCAGCAGCCGCGGGGGCGGTGACACAGATACGCAGTATTTT
CASSRGGGDTDTQYF
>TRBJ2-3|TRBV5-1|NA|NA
TGCGCCAGCAGCTTGGACGGGGTCCGGACAGATACGCAGTATTTT
CASSLDGVRTDTQYF
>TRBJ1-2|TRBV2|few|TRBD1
TGTGCCAGCAGAGAAATACCGACAGGGGGAGCTGGCTACACCTTC
CASREIPTGGAGYTF
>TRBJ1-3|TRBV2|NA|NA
TGTGCCAGCAGTGGTAACAGAATCTCTGGAAACACCATATATTTT
CASSGNRISGNTIYF
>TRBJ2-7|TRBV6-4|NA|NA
TGTGCCAGCAGTGAAAGCAGGGAGGTTGACGAGCAGTACTTC
CASSESREVDEQYF
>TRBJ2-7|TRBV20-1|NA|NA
TGCAGTGCCCCCGCGGTGGGGGAGCAGTACTTC
CSAPAVGEQYF